This record concerns one T cell receptor beta chain sequence. From germline, CDR1 is LGHDT and CDR2 YNNKEL (reference sequence). CDR3 length: 15 residues. Germline trimming cut 4 bases from V and 6 bases from J; bases unmatched to any gene: 6. The record originates from a study of blood T cell repertoires in COVID-19. Study information: Samples taken during acute and convalescent COVID-19 were collected in the United States, Italy and Spain. T cells, B-cell-depleted T cells, or PBMCs supplied cDNA or gDNA.

Per the study methods: Nucleated cell number was recorded as an estimate derived from reference gene primer amplification. The method was immunoSEQ multiplex PCR; TCRdb's version includes in-frame clones alone and lacks a portion of them. The V and J calls and clone size are taken from that table; D and trimming were inferred from the DNA. Here the sample spans about 440,000 clones, approximately 88% being singletons. A Seattle source enrolled patients during active infection and followed them longitudinally. The specimen sequenced was peripheral blood. This TCR was recovered from a woman between 45 and 65 years old with COVID-19, enrolled during active disease. The V call is TRBV3-1 (or the pseudogene TRBV3-2), the J call TRBJ1-2, with 12 bases matching TRBD1. The CDR3 is CASSLTGTGGNGYTF. DNA of the CDR3: TGTGCCAGCAGCCTAACCGGGACAGGGGGCAATGGCTACACCTTC.